Each of the 26 T cell receptor beta chains below was sequenced from the same sample in a study of blood T cells in healthy people across ages. Combining a sample-barcoded 5' primer with a J-beta primer mix, a second PCR ran for roughly 6 to 12 cycles. TCRdb re-analysed the 5' RACE reads in MiXCR, keeping a single row per CDR3 protein. The profile shows 650,000 to 800,000 distinct CDR3 sequences, around 42% of them singletons. Sequencing was performed on blood. These receptor sequences come from a man aged 55-75 years in good health.

The CDR3 DNA is TGTGCCAGCAGTTCGGGACTAGCGGGGGCTAGCTCCTACAATGAGCAGTTCTTC. It specifies CASSSGLAGASSYNEQFF. The gene calls are TRBV28 and TRBJ2-1, with 14 bases matching TRBD2. Per the germline V gene, CDR1 is MDHEN and CDR2 is SYDVKM. This CDR3 has 18 residues. V dropped 4 bases and J dropped 0; count of bases not matched to a gene: 5.

The chain uses TRBV28 and TRBJ2-4, with a tentative D call TRBD2 (5 bases). The assigned J gene may be wrong: the sequence end matches TRBJ2-7 better. Per germline, CDR1 MDHEN and CDR2 SYDVKM. The CDR3 is made up of 12 amino acids. In DNA form, the CDR3 reads TGTGCCAGCAGTGTCGCGGGCTACGAGCAGTACTTC. It translates to CASSVAGYEQYF.

V gene TRBV15 combines with J gene TRBJ2-1; 11 bases agree with TRBD2. Trimming removed 6 bases from V and 9 bases from J; junction bases left unmatched: 13. Germline V gene data show CDR1 as LNHNV and CDR2 as YYDKDF (reference sequence). The CDR3 totals 16 residues. CDR3 sequence (DNA): TGTGCCACCAGAGCCCCGGGACTAGCGGCCGGGGGTGAGCAGTTCTTC. Amino acid sequence: CATRAPGLAAGGEQFF.

This clonotype showed up just a few times. This chain uses TRBV6-6 with TRBJ1-2; a possible D gene is TRBD1 (5 bases). The V gene's germline CDR1 is MNHNY and CDR2 SVGAGI (reference sequence). The length of the CDR3 is 15 residues. The V end lost 6 bases, the J end lost 5 bases, and 19 bases lay between the germline ends. DNA for the CDR3: TGTGCCAGCAGGGGGGTATCTCGTTCGGCTTATGGCTACACCTTC. Its translation is CASRGVSRSAYGYTF.

This clonotype was found a few times. The rearrangement joins TRBV7-2 to TRBJ2-1; 13 bases are a match to TRBD2. Losses at the gene ends were 5 bases for V and 15 bases for J; bases not matched to a gene: 13. The CDR3 length is 15 residues. Looked up from germline, CDR1 is SGHTA and CDR2 is FQGNSA. The CDR3 DNA reads as TGTGCCAGCAGCCCCCAACTAGCGGGGGGGCCGTTGCCGTTCTTC. Translated: CASSPQLAGGPLPFF.

The chain recombines TRBV30 with TRBJ2-7; TRBD2 matches at 8 bases. This CDR3 has 15 residues. Germline CDR1 is GTSNPN and CDR2 is SVGIG (reference sequence). The trim removed 2 bases at V and 5 bases at J, leaving 11 bases unmatched. As DNA, the CDR3 is TGTGCCTGGAGTCCCGGCGGGGGGCTCCCCCACGAGCAGTACTTC. Its translation is CAWSPGGGLPHEQYF.

This chain connects TRBV10-3 to TRBJ2-1, with TRBD1 as a possible D gene (6 bases). This CDR3 contains 12 residues. Germline CDR1 and CDR2: ENHRY and SYGVKD. The germline V and J ends were trimmed by 3 bases and 13 bases, with 13 bases remaining between them. In nucleotides, the CDR3 is TGTGCCATCAGTGAATGGGGGCAGACCCAGTTCTTC. Its protein product is CAISEWGQTQFF.

The V and J genes are TRBV28 and TRBJ1-5; 9 bases match TRBD1. Germline V gene lookup returns CDR1 MDHEN and CDR2 SYDVKM. The CDR3 extends over 15 amino acids. V lost 6 bases and J lost 4; bases outside the gene matches: 7. The CDR3 sequence: CASSRPGQGNQPQHF. In DNA form, the CDR3 reads TGTGCCAGCAGCCGACCGGGACAGGGAAATCAGCCCCAGCATTTT.

In the case of this clonotype: One end of the junction varies from germline; a read error may be responsible. V and J are TRBV7-2 and TRBJ2-1; 11 positions agree with TRBD2. From germline, CDR1 is SGHTA and CDR2 FQGNSA. This CDR3 is built from 15 residues. The CDR3 sequence: CPSVMTSGTYNEQFF. CDR3 DNA: TGTCCCAGCGTGATGACTAGCGGGACGTACAATGAGCAGTTCTTC.

This clonotype was counted once. This chain joins TRBV7-9 and TRBJ2-7, with D possibly TRBD1 on 5 matching bases. The germline gives CDR1 SEHNR, CDR2 FQNEAQ (reference sequence). V shed 4 bases and J shed 2 bases, with 18 bases lying between them. The CDR3 has 16 residues. This CDR3 is CASSSPGLGFPYEQYF. The CDR3 DNA reads as TGTGCCAGCAGCTCCCCAGGGCTAGGGTTCCCCTACGAGCAGTACTTC.

This clonotype was counted ten times or more. V is TRBV4-3 and J is TRBJ2-6; no reliable D call. CDR1 is LGHNA and CDR2 is YSLEER in the germline V gene. This CDR3 region has 16 residues. Trimming took off 1 base at V and 1 base at J, with 8 bases between the two ends. In nucleotides, the CDR3 is TGCGCCAGCAGCCAAGGTGGCAATTCTGGGGCCAACGTCCTGACTTTC. Protein sequence: CASSQGGNSGANVLTF.

In DNA form, the CDR3 reads TGTGCCAGCAGTTTTCGCAGGGCTGGGGAGCAGTACTTC. Translated: CASSFRRAGEQYF. The rearrangement joins TRBV28 to TRBJ2-7; TRBD1 is a possible D gene (5 bases). The V and J ends lost 3 bases and 7 bases respectively, with 13 bases between them. Germline V CDR1 and CDR2: MDHEN, SYDVKM. CDR3 length equals 13 residues.

This clonotype appeared a few times. This rearrangement joins TRBV29-1 to TRBJ2-6; TRBD1 matches 9 bases. The V gene's germline CDR1 is SQVTM and CDR2 ANQGSEA. The CDR3 has 18 amino acids. V lost 0 bases and J lost 2; bases outside the gene matches: 8. CDR3 protein: CSVEEGPGTGPGANVLTF. CDR3 nucleotides: TGCAGCGTTGAAGAGGGGCCGGGGACAGGGCCTGGGGCCAACGTCCTGACTTTC.

The chain has TRBV9 and TRBJ2-7, with 7 bases that match TRBD2. The better agreement between TRBJ2-5 and the DNA end casts doubt on the J call. This CDR3 comprises 17 residues. Germline V gives CDR1 SGDLS, CDR2 YYNGEE. CDR3 DNA: TGTGCCAGCAGCGTAGCTACCGGGGGACTATCAGAGGAGACCCAGTACTTC. Protein: CASSVATGGLSEETQYF.

Written as DNA, the CDR3 is TGTGCCACCAGTGAAGGACAGGGGGCTGGGAACATTCAGTACTTC. Its translation is CATSEGQGAGNIQYF. The chain combines TRBV24-1 with TRBJ2-4, with 11 bases matching TRBD1. The CDR3 has 15 residues. Looked up from germline, CDR1 is KGHDR and CDR2 is SFDVKD. V shed 4 bases and J 7 bases; nucleotides not matched to a gene: 5.

The genes are TRBV11-2 and TRBJ2-7, with 7 bases lining up with TRBD1. With 4 bases clipped from V and 2 bases from J, the junction kept 8 bases outside the gene matches. This CDR3 is built from 15 residues. The germline CDR1 and CDR2 sequences are SGHAT and FQNNGV. This CDR3 is CASSSLPGTAYEQYF. CDR3 DNA: TGTGCCAGCAGCTCTCTTCCCGGGACAGCCTACGAGCAGTACTTC.

The chain has TRBV6-2 or TRBV6-3 and TRBJ2-2; D ambiguous. Germline CDR1 MNHEY, CDR2 SVGEGT. Trimming pared 2 bases from V and 7 bases from J, leaving 23 bases between. The CDR3 has 18 amino acids. CDR3 sequence reads: CASSYGLGPGSIGGELFF. CDR3 nucleotides: TGTGCCAGCAGTTACGGTTTGGGTCCAGGCTCTATTGGCGGGGAGCTGTTTTTT.

This clonotype was found a few times. The chain uses TRBV7-2 and TRBJ1-2; TRBD1 matches at 7 bases. Trimming cost V 1 base and J 4 bases; bases outside gene matches: 9. The CDR3 contains 16 residues. Germline-derived CDR1 and CDR2 are SGHTA and FQGNSA. For the CDR3, the DNA is TGTGCCAGCAGCTTAGGTGCGACAGGGATACCCTATGGCTACACCTTC. Its translation: CASSLGATGIPYGYTF.

The J gene is TRBJ1-1, the V gene TRBV25-1; 8 bases align to TRBD1. This CDR3 contains 15 residues. Germline V gene lookup returns CDR1 MGHDK and CDR2 SYGVNS. Trimming at V came to 1 base and at J to 3 bases, leaving 4 bases not matched to a gene. CDR3 DNA: TGTGCCAGCAGTGAATCCTACAGGGGGTACACTGAAGCTTTCTTT. Amino acid sequence: CASSESYRGYTEAFF.

On this clonotype: Given a much more abundant clone one base away, this may be a read error. The chain links TRBV29-1 to TRBJ2-7, with 7 bases lining up with TRBD1. CDR1 is SQVTM and CDR2 is ANQGSEA in the germline V gene. The CDR3 is 14 amino acids. J was trimmed by 1 base and V by 5 bases; bases with no gene match: 8. In DNA, the CDR3 is TGCAGCGTTACTGGGACAGACAGTTCCTACGAGCAGTACTTC. Amino acids: CSVTGTDSSYEQYF.

This chain links TRBV6-6 with TRBJ1-4, with TRBD1 matching 9 bases. This CDR3 has 13 amino acids. J lost 6 bases, V lost 10 bases, and 6 bases had no gene match. Germline CDR1 MNHNY, CDR2 SVGAGI (reference sequence). Written as DNA, the CDR3 is TGTGCCACCCGACAGGGGGGGGATGAAAAACTGTTTTTT. It translates to CATRQGGDEKLFF.

In its sample, this clonotype was seen a few times. The chain carries TRBV20-1 and TRBJ1-2; a possible D gene is TRBD1 (6 bases). This CDR3 comprises 16 residues. Germline V gives CDR1 DFQATT, CDR2 SNEGSKA (reference sequence). The ends were cut back, 0 bases at V and 3 bases at J, with 17 bases in the middle. CDR3 sequence reads: CSARDYDRRAYYGYTF. The CDR3 bases are TGCAGTGCTAGAGATTACGACAGGAGAGCTTACTATGGCTACACCTTC.

Only a few counts were recorded for this clonotype. CDR3 sequence reads: CASRNIGGGSYTF. As DNA, the CDR3 is TGTGCCAGCCGAAACATAGGGGGCGGCAGCTACACCTTC. The genes are TRBV3-1 and TRBJ1-2, with 7 bases lining up with TRBD1. V lost 8 bases, J lost 9 bases, and 12 bases stayed unmatched. CDR1 is LGHDT, CDR2 YNNKEL, per germline (reference sequence). This CDR3 spans 13 amino acids. Full variable domain (rest looked up from reference TRBV3-1 and TRBJ1-2): DTAVSQTPKYLVTQMGNDKSIKCEQNLGHDTMYWYKQDSKKFLKIMFSYNNKELIINETVPNRFSPKSPDKAHLNLHINSLELGDSAVYFCASRNIGGGSYTFGSGTRLTVV.

The gene calls are TRBV20-1 and TRBJ1-1; possible D gene TRBD1, 5 bases. Trimming left V 4 bases short and J 2 bases short, with 14 bases between. Germline CDR1 DFQATT, CDR2 SNEGSKA (reference sequence). There are 14 residues in the CDR3. Here the CDR3 DNA reads TGCAGTGCTACCCGTCGGACAAAAAACACTGAAGCTTTCTTT. It translates to CSATRRTKNTEAFF.

A remark on this clonotype: Possible read error: a much larger clone is one base away. The J gene is TRBJ2-7, the V gene TRBV29-1, with 8 bases lining up with TRBD1. The CDR3 runs to 13 residues. Germline V lookup: CDR1 SQVTM, CDR2 ANQGSEA. The V and J ends lost 7 bases and 3 bases, in that order; junction bases with no gene match: 8. CDR3 in DNA: TGCAGCGCGGGGGCAGGGGGCATCTACGAGCAGTACTTC. As protein: CSAGAGGIYEQYF.

The rearrangement joins TRBV7-6 to TRBJ2-1, with unresolved D. V lost 5 bases, J lost 0 bases, and 8 bases lay in between. The CDR3 totals 14 residues. CDR1 is SGHVS, CDR2 FNYEAQ, per germline. The CDR3 is CASSPSNSYNEQFF. The DNA of the CDR3 is TGTGCCAGCAGCCCTTCTAACTCCTACAATGAGCAGTTCTTC.